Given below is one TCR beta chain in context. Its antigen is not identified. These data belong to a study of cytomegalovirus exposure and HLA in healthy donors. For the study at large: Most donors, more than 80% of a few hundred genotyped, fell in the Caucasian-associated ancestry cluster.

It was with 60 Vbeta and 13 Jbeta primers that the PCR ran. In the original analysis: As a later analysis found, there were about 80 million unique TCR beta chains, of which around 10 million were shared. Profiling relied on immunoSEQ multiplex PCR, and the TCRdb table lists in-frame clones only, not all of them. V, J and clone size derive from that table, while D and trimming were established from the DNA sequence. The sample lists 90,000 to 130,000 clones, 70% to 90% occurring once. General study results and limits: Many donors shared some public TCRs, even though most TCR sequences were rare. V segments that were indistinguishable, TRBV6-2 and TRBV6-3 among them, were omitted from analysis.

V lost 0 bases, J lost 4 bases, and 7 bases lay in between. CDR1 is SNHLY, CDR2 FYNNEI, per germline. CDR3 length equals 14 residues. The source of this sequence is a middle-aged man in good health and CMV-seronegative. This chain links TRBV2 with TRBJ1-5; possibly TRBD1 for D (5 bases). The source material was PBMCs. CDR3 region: CASSEAQGNQPQHF. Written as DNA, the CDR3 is TGTGCCAGCAGTGAAGCCCAGGGTAATCAGCCCCAGCATTTT.